These T cell receptor beta chains were read from a single sample in a study of blood T cell repertoires in COVID-19. Using immunoSEQ multiplex PCR, the repertoire was profiled, and TCRdb retains in-frame clones only, with some absent. The sample carries 110,000 or so clones, more than 80% recorded once. Material: peripheral blood. These receptors came from a woman between 55 and 75 years old with COVID-19, enrolled during active disease. CDR3s include the opening cysteine and the closing phenylalanine or tryptophan. A D gene is named only where the DNA matches it firmly. The size of a clone is reported for some rows only, either as once, few or many, or as a class for expanded clones.

d_call | j_call | clone_size | v_call | cdr3_nt | cdr3_aa
. | TRBJ1-1 | . | TRBV6-2/TRBV6-3 | TGTGCCAGCAGTTACAGATTTCTTATTGGACAGCTGAACACTGAAGCTTTCTTT | CASSYRFLIGQLNTEAFF
TRBD1 | TRBJ2-1 | . | TRBV24-1 | TGTGCCACCAGTGATTTGGGGGACAGGAATAGCAATGAGCAGTTCTTC | CATSDLGDRNSNEQFF
. | TRBJ2-3 | . | TRBV29-1 | TGCAGCGTCGGTATAGTGGAGGATACGCAGTATTTT | CSVGIVEDTQYF
TRBD2 | TRBJ2-3 | . | TRBV2 | TGTGCCAGCCGCAAGACTAGCGGGGGCACAGATACGCAGTATTTT | CASRKTSGGTDTQYF
TRBD1 | TRBJ2-7 | . | TRBV9 | TGTGCCAGCAGCCGGACAGGGGGCGAGCAGTACTTC | CASSRTGGEQYF
TRBD1 | TRBJ1-2 | . | TRBV7-2 | TGTGCCAGCAGTTCGAGGGACAGAAGCCATGGCTACACCTTC | CASSSRDRSHGYTF
TRBD1 | TRBJ1-1 | . | TRBV19 | TGTGCCAGTATCGGACTCCTGGGACAGGGGAACACTGAAGCTTTCTTT | CASIGLLGQGNTEAFF
. | TRBJ1-3 | . | TRBV7-3 | TGTGCCAGCAGCGAAACTCCTGGAAACACCATATATTTT | CASSETPGNTIYF
. | TRBJ1-3 | . | TRBV29-1 | TGCAGCGTTGACGTTTACGGGGCTGGAAACACCATATATTTT | CSVDVYGAGNTIYF
. | TRBJ1-4 | . | TRBV19 | TGTGCCAGTAGTACGACAGGTTTTGGGGAAAAACTGTTTTTT | CASSTTGFGEKLFF
. | TRBJ2-7 | . | TRBV12-3/TRBV12-4 | TGTGCCAGCAGCCCGTATACTCGGTACGAGCAGTACTTC | CASSPYTRYEQYF
. | TRBJ2-1 | . | TRBV6-2/TRBV6-3 | TGTGCCAGCAGTGACACCTTGAATGAGCAGTTCTTC | CASSDTLNEQFF
TRBD1 | TRBJ1-1 | few | TRBV5-1 | TGCGCCAGCAGCCCCTCATGGACAGGGAGGTGGGGGCACACTGAAGCTTTCTTT | CASSPSWTGRWGHTEAFF
TRBD2 | TRBJ2-3 | once | TRBV5-6 | TGTGCCAGCAGCCGTGTTGGGAGGACTAGCGGGGTTTCAGATACGCAGTATTTT | CASSRVGRTSGVSDTQYF
. | TRBJ2-5 | . | TRBV3-1/TRBV3-2 | TGTGCCAGCAGCCAAGGAGGAGAAGAGACCCAGTACTTC | CASSQGGEETQYF
TRBD2 | TRBJ2-1 | . | TRBV10-2 | TGCGCCAGCAGTGAGCCTCCGGGACTAGCGGGGGGGCAAGACAATGAGCAGTTCTTC | CASSEPPGLAGGQDNEQFF
. | TRBJ2-1 | once | TRBV16 | TGTGCCAGCAGCCAATCTCAGGGGTCCTACAATGAGCAGTTCTTC | CASSQSQGSYNEQFF
. | TRBJ1-1 | few | TRBV11-2 | TGTGCCAGCAGCTTCCGCAAGGGGTTGGGGACTGAAGCTTTCTTT | CASSFRKGLGTEAFF
. | TRBJ2-7 | . | TRBV5-1 | TGCGCCAGCAGCTTGGGATCAGGCTACGAGCAGTACTTC | CASSLGSGYEQYF
. | TRBJ2-2 | . | TRBV12-5 | TGTGCTAGTGGTTTGGTAAGGGAGCGGACGAACACCGGGGAGCTGTTTTTT | CASGLVRERTNTGELFF
. | TRBJ1-5 | . | TRBV24-1 | TGTGCCACTGGGGGACACTCAAATCAGCCCCAGCATTTT | CATGGHSNQPQHF
TRBD1 | TRBJ2-1 | . | TRBV7-9 | TGTGCCAGCAGCCTTCGGGACAGCTCCTACAATGAGCAGTTCTTC | CASSLRDSSYNEQFF
TRBD2 | TRBJ2-5 | . | TRBV5-4 | TGTGCCAGCAGCTTGGGACTAGCGGACGGCCAAGAGACCCAGTACTTC | CASSLGLADGQETQYF
. | TRBJ1-6 | . | TRBV23-1 | TGCGCCAGCAGGCCCCTTACAGGGCGGGGGGTTTCTAATTCACCCCTCCACTTT | CASRPLTGRGVSNSPLHF
TRBD1 | TRBJ2-6 | . | TRBV3-1/TRBV3-2 | TGTGCCAGCAGCCAAGAATCCTTGAGGACAGGCCTCTCTGGGGCCAACGTCCTGACTTTC | CASSQESLRTGLSGANVLTF
TRBD1 | TRBJ2-7 | . | TRBV4-1 | TGCGCCAGCAGCCAAGATCGGGGGGAGGGGACAGGGGCCCCCTACGAGCAGTACTTC | CASSQDRGEGTGAPYEQYF
. | TRBJ2-5 | . | TRBV2 | TGTGCCAGCCTAGGAGGGCAAGAGACCCAGTACTTC | CASLGGQETQYF
TRBD2 | TRBJ2-1 | . | TRBV9 | TGTGCCAGCAGCCGGAGCGGGGGGGCCATAGGGGAGCAGTTCTTC | CASSRSGGAIGEQFF
. | TRBJ2-2 | . | TRBV6-5 | TGTGCCAGCAGTTTATCCCCAGAGAACACCGGGGAGCTGTTTTTT | CASSLSPENTGELFF
TRBD2 | TRBJ2-3 | . | TRBV18 | TGTGCCAGCTCACCAACCAAAGCGGGGGGGCCATATACGCAGTATTTT | CASSPTKAGGPYTQYF
TRBD1 | TRBJ1-1 | few | TRBV14 | TGTGCCAGCAGCCAACAGGGGGCCCTGAACACTGAAGCTTTCTTT | CASSQQGALNTEAFF
TRBD1 | TRBJ1-5 | few | TRBV6-6 | TGTGCCAGCAGTTACACGGGACAGGGGTTGACCCAGCATTTT | CASSYTGQGLTQHF
. | TRBJ2-5 | . | TRBV3-1/TRBV3-2 | TGTGCCAGCAGCCAAGGGGATAGGGGGGAGACCCAGTACTTC | CASSQGDRGETQYF
. | TRBJ1-3 | . | TRBV7-9 | TGTGCCAGCAGCTTAACTACAGGACCCTCTGGAAACACCATATATTTT | CASSLTTGPSGNTIYF
. | TRBJ1-2 | . | TRBV9 | TGTGCCAGCAGCGGGTACGGCTATGGCTACACCTTC | CASSGYGYGYTF
. | TRBJ1-4 | . | TRBV6-5 | TGTGCCAGCAGTTCGCGGGGGGAGGATGAAAAACTGTTTTTT | CASSSRGEDEKLFF
. | TRBJ1-6 | . | TRBV6-2/TRBV6-3 | TGTGCCAGCAGCCTCCAGGGGTCGGGGAATTCACCCCTCCACTTT | CASSLQGSGNSPLHF
. | TRBJ1-2 | . | TRBV3-1/TRBV3-2 | TGTGCCAGCAGCCAAGCCAGGGGAAGCTATGGCTACACCTTC | CASSQARGSYGYTF
. | TRBJ1-1 | . | TRBV28 | TGTGCCAGCAGCGTGAAAAGGGCACAGGGTGAAGCTTTCTTT | CASSVKRAQGEAFF
. | TRBJ1-2 | . | TRBV27 | TGTGCCAGCAGTTTTGCAGGGGACTATGGCTACACCTTC | CASSFAGDYGYTF
TRBD2 | TRBJ2-1 | . | TRBV5-1 | TGCGCCAGCACCCCCTCCGGGACTAGCGCTCCCAATGAGCAGTTCTTC | CASTPSGTSAPNEQFF
TRBD2 | TRBJ2-5 | . | TRBV6-6 | TGTGCCAGCAGTTCCCTGGGTAGCGGGGGGGCGGAGACCCAGTACTTC | CASSSLGSGGAETQYF
. | TRBJ2-5 | . | TRBV30 | TGTGCCTGGAGCGAAAACGGACTGATACAAGAGACCCAGTACTTC | CAWSENGLIQETQYF
. | TRBJ1-4 | few | TRBV18 | TGTGCCAGCTCAAAGGACAGTAGTGAAAAACTGTTTTTT | CASSKDSSEKLFF
. | TRBJ1-3 | once | TRBV6-1 | TGTGCCAGCAGTGAAGTGCGGCAGTCAAAAGGAAACACCATATATTTT | CASSEVRQSKGNTIYF
TRBD2 | TRBJ2-2 | . | TRBV11-2 | TGTGCCAGTAGCGGGGGGGCCGGGGAGCTGTTTTTT | CASSGGAGELFF
TRBD2 | TRBJ2-1 | . | TRBV25-1 | TGTGCCAGCAGTGTGGGGGGGGTATACAATGAGCAGTTCTTC | CASSVGGVYNEQFF
. | TRBJ1-6 | few | TRBV30 | TGTGCCTGGAGTATAGCAGGGGACCCCAGGTCCTATAATTCACCCCTCCACTTT | CAWSIAGDPRSYNSPLHF
. | TRBJ2-1 | once | TRBV9 | TGTGCCAGCAGCGAACCAGGGGATGGTTCCTACAATGAGCAGTTCTTC | CASSEPGDGSYNEQFF
TRBD1 | TRBJ1-3 | . | TRBV5-6 | TGTGCCAGCAGCGGAGGGACAGGGCCTGGAAACACCATATATTTT | CASSGGTGPGNTIYF
TRBD2 | TRBJ2-3 | . | TRBV6-6 | TGTGCCAGCAGTTATGGATTAGCGGGGGGCACAGATACGCAGTATTTT | CASSYGLAGGTDTQYF
. | TRBJ1-4 | few | TRBV18 | TGTGCCAGCTCACGCGCAGGACAGCAGAATGAAAAACTGTTTTTT | CASSRAGQQNEKLFF
. | TRBJ2-2 | . | TRBV5-1 | TGCGCCAGCAGCTTGGGGACAGTAAACACCGGGGAGCTGTTTTTT | CASSLGTVNTGELFF
. | TRBJ1-1 | . | TRBV6-5 | TGTGCCAGCAGTAGACTGGGGCCAGAGACTGAAGCTTTCTTT | CASSRLGPETEAFF
. | TRBJ1-3 | few | TRBV5-8 | TGTGCCAGCAGCTCGGGACTGTACTCTGGAAACACCATATATTTT | CASSSGLYSGNTIYF
TRBD1 | TRBJ1-1 | . | TRBV5-6 | TGTGCCAGCAGCTTGGACAGGGGTGGAGCTTTCTTT | CASSLDRGGAFF
. | TRBJ2-3 | . | TRBV21-1 | TGTGCCAGCATCCTATCCCAGGGTCTGCCCTGCACAGATACGCAGTATTTT | CASILSQGLPCTDTQYF
. | TRBJ2-2 | . | TRBV4-2 | TGTGCCAGCGCTCAATTCGGGGGCACCGGGGAGCTGTTTTTT | CASAQFGGTGELFF
. | TRBJ1-3 | . | TRBV14 | TGTGCCAGCAGTCGAGTCTTCTCTGGAAACACCATATATTTT | CASSRVFSGNTIYF